This is a list of T cell receptor beta chains from one sample in a study of CD8 T cells in ankylosing spondylitis. TCRdb independently ran MiXCR on the 5' RACE reads; one entry per CDR3 protein. The sample shows 200,000 to 250,000 distinct CDR3 sequences, roughly 10% of them seen only once. Sequencing was done on a sample of blood, either unsorted or a sorted T cell fraction (not recorded which). All receptors derive from a male donor with ankylosing spondylitis or in good health (not recorded which). CDR3s include the opening cysteine and the closing phenylalanine or tryptophan. The D gene is left open where the match is weak. Expanded clones get a size class; other rows say once, few or many, or leave the size out.

d_gene,abundance,j_gene,v_gene,CDR3aa,CDR3nt
-,-,TRBJ2-3,TRBV24-1,CATSDLRRGPDTQYF,TGTGCCACCAGTGATTTGCGGCGGGGGCCAGATACGCAGTATTTT
-,few,TRBJ1-5,TRBV19,CASQEVGGGIQPQHF,TGTGCCAGTCAGGAGGTGGGGGGCGGTATTCAGCCCCAGCATTTT
-,few,TRBJ1-1,TRBV7-3,CASSNQGITEAFF,TGTGCCAGCAGTAATCAGGGAATCACTGAAGCTTTCTTT
-,many,TRBJ1-1,TRBV7-9,CASTQAGLEAFF,TGTGCCAGCACCCAAGCGGGACTGGAAGCTTTCTTT
-,-,TRBJ2-7,TRBV28,CASSSTYYEQYF,TGTGCCAGCAGTTCCACATACTACGAGCAGTACTTC
-,many,TRBJ2-1,TRBV7-2,CASSLGLSVNEQFF,TGTGCCAGCAGCTTAGGACTATCCGTAAATGAGCAGTTCTTC
-,many,TRBJ2-7,TRBV5-1,CASRGEWEQYF,TGCGCCAGCAGAGGGGAATGGGAGCAGTACTTC
-,many,TRBJ1-6,TRBV5-1,CASSLASTAGSPLHF,TGCGCCAGCAGCTTGGCTTCTACTGCGGGTTCACCCCTCCACTTT
TRBD2,-,TRBJ2-7,TRBV11-1,CASSHLLAGPDLSSYEQYF,TGTGCCAGCAGCCACCTCCTAGCGGGGCCCGACTTGAGCTCCTACGAGCAGTACTTC
TRBD1,-,TRBJ2-2,TRBV7-8,CASSLAGTVVGGELFF,TGTGCCAGCAGCTTAGCGGGGACAGTCGTGGGCGGGGAGCTGTTTTTT
TRBD2,-,TRBJ2-1,TRBV11-2,CASSPKSRVASLAGGSNEQFF,TGTGCCAGCAGCCCAAAGAGCAGGGTCGCATCGCTAGCGGGGGGGTCGAATGAGCAGTTCTTC
-,few,TRBJ2-3,TRBV4-2,CASSQDGAVRDTQYF,TGTGCCAGCAGCCAAGATGGAGCGGTGCGGGATACGCAGTATTTT
TRBD2,many,TRBJ2-3,TRBV20-1,CSAHGMAGGPQDTQYF,TGCAGTGCCCACGGCATGGCGGGGGGGCCCCAAGATACGCAGTATTTT